The 14 T cell receptor beta chains below come from one sample, sequenced in a study of shared clonotypes between healthy human individuals. Assay: immunoSEQ multiplex PCR; the TCRdb copy retains only in-frame clones and omits some. The sample holds under 600,000 clones, more than 95% seen once. Sample: naive CD4+ T cells sorted from blood. Subset: CD45RA+ positively selected. The receptors were gathered from a woman in her thirties in good health.

This chain connects TRBV28 to TRBJ1-4, with D maybe TRBD1 (6 bases). This CDR3 contains 14 residues. The ends were cut back, 3 bases at V and 8 bases at J, with 13 bases in the middle. Germline CDR1 MDHEN, CDR2 SYDVKM. The DNA of the CDR3 is TGTGCCAGCAGTTTCGGGGGGCCGGGGGAAAAACTGTTTTTT. It encodes CASSFGGPGEKLFF.

This chain joins TRBV16 and TRBJ1-1, with a weak D call TRBD1 (5 bases). Germline V gives CDR1 KGHSY, CDR2 FQNENV. V lost 1 base and J 2 bases, leaving 8 bases between the germline ends. The CDR3 runs 14 residues. Here the CDR3 DNA reads TGTGCCAGCAGCCAATACGGGGCTAACACTGAAGCTTTCTTT. Amino acids: CASSQYGANTEAFF.

The chain employs TRBV15 and TRBJ2-1, with D possibly TRBD2 on 7 matching bases. The CDR3 spans 17 residues. Germline CDR1 is LNHNV and CDR2 is YYDKDF (reference sequence). V was cut by 1 base and J by 2 bases, with 15 bases left in between. In DNA form, the CDR3 reads TGTGCCACCAGCAGAGGGAGGGGGGGAACTACCTACAATGAGCAGTTCTTC. It yields the protein CATSRGRGGTTYNEQFF.

J is TRBJ2-7 and V is TRBV28; TRBD2 matches 16 bases. Germline V gene data show CDR1 as MDHEN and CDR2 as SYDVKM. The CDR3 has 20 amino acids. Trimming cost V 1 base and J 4 bases; bases outside gene matches: 13. The CDR3 reads CASSLFGPRGTSGRGYEQYF. The CDR3 DNA sequence: TGTGCCAGCAGTTTATTCGGGCCCAGGGGGACTAGCGGGAGGGGTTACGAGCAGTACTTC.

The rearrangement joins TRBV4-1 to TRBJ2-7; D gene ambiguous. The CDR3 length is 15 residues. CDR1 is MGHRA, CDR2 YSYEKL, per germline. The ends were cut back, 1 base at V and 0 bases at J, with 10 bases in the middle. For the CDR3, the DNA is TGCGCCAGCAGCCAAGTTCGAGGTTCCTCCTACGAGCAGTACTTC. Translation gives CASSQVRGSSYEQYF.

V gene TRBV5-1 combines with J gene TRBJ2-3, with TRBD1 matching 10 bases. Per germline, CDR1 SGHRS and CDR2 YFSETQ. The length of the CDR3 is 16 residues. The V segment lost 1 base and the J segment 1 base; nucleotides outside the gene matches: 3. The CDR3 DNA is TGCGCCAGCAGCTTGCTCGGGACAGGGGGCACAGATACGCAGTATTTT. Its protein product is CASSLLGTGGTDTQYF.

J is TRBJ1-1 and V is TRBV4-1, with a tentative D call TRBD1 (5 bases). The CDR3 loop spans 17 amino acids. The germline V gene encodes CDR1 MGHRA and CDR2 YSYEKL. The ends were cut back, 4 bases at V and 3 bases at J, with 21 bases in the middle. The CDR3 loop reads CASSRLGPDNLDTEAFF. The CDR3 nucleotides read TGCGCCAGCAGCCGCCTGGGACCGGACAATTTGGACACTGAAGCTTTCTTT.

The chain uses TRBV11-3 and TRBJ2-5; D may be TRBD1 or TRBD2 (5 bases each). Germline V gene data show CDR1 as SGHNT and CDR2 as YENEEA. CDR3 length: 15 residues. V lost 3 bases and J lost 4, with 15 bases in between. CDR3 sequence reads: CASSFTGTVGETQYF. CDR3 sequence (DNA): TGTGCCAGCAGCTTCACCGGGACGGTAGGAGAGACCCAGTACTTC. Variable domain in full (rest from reference TRBV11-3 and TRBJ2-5): EAGVVQSPRYKIIEKKQPVAFWCNPISGHNTLYWYLQNLGQGPELLIRYENEEAVDDSQLPKDRFSAERLKGVDSTLKIQPAELGDSAVYLCASSFTGTVGETQYFGPGTRLLVL.

The chain recombines TRBV27 with TRBJ2-7, with 9 positions matching TRBD2. This CDR3 has 14 amino acids. Germline V lookup: CDR1 MNHEY, CDR2 SMNVEV (reference sequence). Losses at the gene ends were 9 bases for V and 3 bases for J; bases not matched to a gene: 9. Here the CDR3 reads CARISGTSIYEQYF. The CDR3 nucleotides read TGTGCCAGAATTTCCGGGACTAGCATCTACGAGCAGTACTTC.

The genes are TRBV5-4 and TRBJ2-1; 8 bases fit TRBD2. This CDR3 spans 17 amino acids. Germline CDR1 and CDR2: SGHNT and YYREEE (reference sequence). V lost 1 base and J lost 8; bases outside the gene matches: 14. CDR3 loop: CASSLPSSGRLVYEQFF. The CDR3 DNA follows: TGTGCCAGCAGCTTGCCCTCAAGCGGGAGACTTGTATATGAGCAGTTCTTC.

For the CDR3, the DNA is TGTGCCAGCAGCCCCCTGGCCGGGAGCTCTGGAAACACCATATATTTT. Translated, it gives CASSPLAGSSGNTIYF. The chain carries TRBV9 and TRBJ1-3; D not resolved. Germline V gene data show CDR1 as SGDLS and CDR2 as YYNGEE. Trimming pared 4 bases from V and 0 bases from J, leaving 14 bases between. The CDR3 has 16 amino acids.

The V gene is TRBV28, the J gene TRBJ2-5, with a tentative D call TRBD2 (5 bases). The CDR3 extends over 12 amino acids. V was cut by 2 bases and J by 4 bases, with 5 bases left in between. The germline gives CDR1 MDHEN, CDR2 SYDVKM. CDR3 nucleotides: TGTGCCAGCAGTTTACGGGGAGAGACCCAGTACTTC. As protein: CASSLRGETQYF.

This chain links TRBV5-1 with TRBJ2-5; 8 nucleotides align to TRBD1. The DNA end is a closer match to TRBJ2-7, so the J assignment may be wrong. Germline assignment: CDR1 SGHRS and CDR2 YFSETQ. CDR3 length: 14 residues. CDR3 residues: CASRTPGQAYEQYF. The CDR3 region has the DNA TGCGCCAGCAGAACACCGGGACAGGCCTACGAGCAGTACTTC.

The gene calls are TRBV5-1 and TRBJ1-4; D is undetermined. The CDR3 totals 14 residues. CDR1 and CDR2 from the germline V gene are SGHRS and YFSETQ. Trimming stripped 4 bases from V and 6 bases from J, with 13 bases between. The CDR3 here is CASSRPEEDEKLFF. The CDR3 DNA follows: TGCGCCAGCAGCCGCCCGGAAGAGGATGAAAAACTGTTTTTT.